This T cell receptor (beta chain) was retrieved from a study of cytomegalovirus exposure and HLA in healthy donors. The wider study: Unique TCRs numbering roughly 85 million, obtained from HLA-typed donors, made up an early data release. Study-wide results and limits: CMV antigen specificity was confirmed in vitro for three CMV-associated chains. Based on reports, TCR beta sequences accurately predicted HLA-A and HLA-B alleles for most subjects.

In the case of this clone: The antigen is not known.

In the PCR, 60 Vbeta and 13 Jbeta primers were used. As handled by the study authors: There were tens of millions of unique TCR beta chains by a later count, and about 12 million of them were shared. The assay was immunoSEQ multiplex PCR, and TCRdb's table has in-frame clones only and misses some. V and J calls and clone size come straight from that table; D and trimming were deduced from the DNA. Of some 120,000 clones in the sample, nearly 80% were seen once. This clonotype originated in a woman aged 40 to 55 in good health and CMV-seronegative. Sequencing was done on a sample of PBMCs.

The CDR3: CASSQGSSGELFF. DNA for the CDR3: TGTGCCAGCAGCCAAGGGAGCTCCGGGGAGCTGTTTTTT. The V call is TRBV14, the J call TRBJ2-2; no clear D. Germline-derived CDR1 and CDR2 are SGHDN and FVKESK. This CDR3 is 13 amino acids long. V was trimmed by 1 base and J by 6 bases, leaving 6 bases between them.